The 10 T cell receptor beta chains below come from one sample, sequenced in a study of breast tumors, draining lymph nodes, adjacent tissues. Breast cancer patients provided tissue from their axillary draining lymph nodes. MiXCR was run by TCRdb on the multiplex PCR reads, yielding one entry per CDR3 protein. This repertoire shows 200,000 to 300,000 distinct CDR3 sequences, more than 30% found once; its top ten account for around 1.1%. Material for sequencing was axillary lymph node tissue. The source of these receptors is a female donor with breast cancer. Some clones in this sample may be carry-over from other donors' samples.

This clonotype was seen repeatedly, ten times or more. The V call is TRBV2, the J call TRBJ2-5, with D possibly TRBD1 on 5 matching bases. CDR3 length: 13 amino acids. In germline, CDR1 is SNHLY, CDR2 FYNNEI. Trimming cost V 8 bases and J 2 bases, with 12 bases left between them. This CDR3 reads CASSWGRQETQYF. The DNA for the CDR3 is TGTGCCAGCTCATGGGGCCGGCAAGAGACCCAGTACTTC. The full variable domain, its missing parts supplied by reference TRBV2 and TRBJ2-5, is EPEVTQTPSHQVTQMGQEVILRCVPISNHLYFYWYRQILGQKVEFLVSFYNNEISEKSEIFDDQFSVERPDGSNFTLKIRSTKLEDSAMYFCASSWGRQETQYFGPGTRLLVL.

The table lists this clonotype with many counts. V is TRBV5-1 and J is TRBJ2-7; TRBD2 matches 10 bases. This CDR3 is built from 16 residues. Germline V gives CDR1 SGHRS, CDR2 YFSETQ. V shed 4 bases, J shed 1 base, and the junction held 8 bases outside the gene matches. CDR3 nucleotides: TGCGCCAGCAGCCTGGCTAGCGGGGGCACATCCTACGAGCAGTACTTC. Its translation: CASSLASGGTSYEQYF.

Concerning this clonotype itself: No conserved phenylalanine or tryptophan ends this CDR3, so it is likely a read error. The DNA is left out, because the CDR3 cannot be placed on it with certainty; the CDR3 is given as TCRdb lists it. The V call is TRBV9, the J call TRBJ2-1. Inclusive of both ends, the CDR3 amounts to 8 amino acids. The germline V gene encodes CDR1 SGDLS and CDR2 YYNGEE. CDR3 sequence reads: CASSVEIL.

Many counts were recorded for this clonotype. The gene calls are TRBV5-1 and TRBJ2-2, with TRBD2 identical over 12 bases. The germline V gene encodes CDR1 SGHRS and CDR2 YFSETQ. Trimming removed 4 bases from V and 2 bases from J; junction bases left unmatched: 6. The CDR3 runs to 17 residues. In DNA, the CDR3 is TGCGCCAGCAGCCCCGGACTAGCGGGGCTCAACACCGGGGAGCTGTTTTTT. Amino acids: CASSPGLAGLNTGELFF.

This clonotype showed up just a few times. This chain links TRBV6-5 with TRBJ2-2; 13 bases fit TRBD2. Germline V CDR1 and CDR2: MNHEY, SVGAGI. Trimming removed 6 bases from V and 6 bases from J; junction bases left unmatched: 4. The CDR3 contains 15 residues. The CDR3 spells CASRTLAGGAGELFF. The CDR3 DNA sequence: TGTGCCAGCAGGACACTAGCGGGAGGGGCCGGGGAGCTGTTTTTT.

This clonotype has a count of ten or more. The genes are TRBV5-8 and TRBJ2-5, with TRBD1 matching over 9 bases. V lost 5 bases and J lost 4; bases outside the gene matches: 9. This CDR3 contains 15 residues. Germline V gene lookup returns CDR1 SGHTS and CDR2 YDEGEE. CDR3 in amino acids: CASSLQGARGETQYF. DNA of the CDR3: TGTGCCAGCAGTCTACAGGGGGCGCGAGGAGAGACCCAGTACTTC. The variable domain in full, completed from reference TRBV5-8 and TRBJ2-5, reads EAGVTQSPTHLIKTRGQQATLRCSPISGHTSVYWYQQALGLGLQFLLWYDEGEERNRGNFPPRFSGRQFPNYSSELNVNALELEDSALYLCASSLQGARGETQYFGPGTRLLVL.

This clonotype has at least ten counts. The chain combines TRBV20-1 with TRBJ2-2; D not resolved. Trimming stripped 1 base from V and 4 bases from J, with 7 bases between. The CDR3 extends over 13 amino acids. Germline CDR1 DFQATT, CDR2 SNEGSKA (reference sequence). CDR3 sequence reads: CSARAGRTGELFF. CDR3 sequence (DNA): TGCAGTGCTAGAGCCGGGCGCACCGGGGAGCTGTTTTTT.

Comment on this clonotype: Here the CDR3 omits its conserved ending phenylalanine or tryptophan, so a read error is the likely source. The CDR3 bases are TGTGCCAGCAGCTCCCCTTATGCGGGGAACTATGGCTACACCCTC. Its translation: CASSSPYAGNYGYTL. The chain has TRBV27 and TRBJ1-2; no reliable D call. V shed 6 bases and J shed 2 bases, with 16 bases lying between them. The CDR3 is made up of 15 amino acids. CDR1 is MNHEY and CDR2 is SMNVEV in the germline V gene (reference sequence).

The CDR3, as DNA: TGTGCCAGCAGCTTAGGTGGGGCTGGAAAACTGTTTTTT. Protein sequence: CASSLGGAGKLFF. The chain joins TRBV7-2 to TRBJ1-4; possible D gene TRBD1, 5 bases. The length of the CDR3 is 13 residues. V lost 1 base, J lost 10 bases, and 10 bases lay in between. Germline-derived CDR1 and CDR2 are SGHTA and FQGNSA. The whole variable domain, filled in from reference TRBV7-2 and TRBJ1-4, reads GAGVSQSPSNKVTEKGKDVELRCDPISGHTALYWYRQSLGQGLEFLIYFQGNSAPDKSGLPSDRFSAERTGGSVSTLTIQRTQQEDSAVYLCASSLGGAGKLFFGSGTQLSVL.

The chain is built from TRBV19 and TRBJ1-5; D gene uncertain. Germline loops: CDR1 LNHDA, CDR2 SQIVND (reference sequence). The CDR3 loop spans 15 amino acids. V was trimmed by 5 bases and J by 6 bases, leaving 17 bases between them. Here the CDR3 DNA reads TGTGCCAGTAGTGTATCGGGGTCTAAGCGTCAGCCCCAGCATTTT. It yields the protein CASSVSGSKRQPQHF.